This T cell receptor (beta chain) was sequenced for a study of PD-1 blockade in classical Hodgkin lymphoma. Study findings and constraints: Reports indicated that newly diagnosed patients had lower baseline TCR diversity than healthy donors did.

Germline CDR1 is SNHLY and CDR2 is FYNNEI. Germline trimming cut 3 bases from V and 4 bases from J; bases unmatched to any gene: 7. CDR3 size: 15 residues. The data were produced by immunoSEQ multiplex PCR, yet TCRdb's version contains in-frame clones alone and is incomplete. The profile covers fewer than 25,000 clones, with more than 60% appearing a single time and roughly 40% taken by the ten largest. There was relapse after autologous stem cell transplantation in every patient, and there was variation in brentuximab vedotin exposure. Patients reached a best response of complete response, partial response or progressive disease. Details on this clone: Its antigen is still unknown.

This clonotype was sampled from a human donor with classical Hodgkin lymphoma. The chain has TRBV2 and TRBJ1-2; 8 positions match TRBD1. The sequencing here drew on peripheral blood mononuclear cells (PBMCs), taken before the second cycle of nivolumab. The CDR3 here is CASSETGVQGYGYTF. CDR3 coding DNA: TGTGCCAGCAGTGAGACAGGGGTTCAGGGCTATGGCTACACCTTC.